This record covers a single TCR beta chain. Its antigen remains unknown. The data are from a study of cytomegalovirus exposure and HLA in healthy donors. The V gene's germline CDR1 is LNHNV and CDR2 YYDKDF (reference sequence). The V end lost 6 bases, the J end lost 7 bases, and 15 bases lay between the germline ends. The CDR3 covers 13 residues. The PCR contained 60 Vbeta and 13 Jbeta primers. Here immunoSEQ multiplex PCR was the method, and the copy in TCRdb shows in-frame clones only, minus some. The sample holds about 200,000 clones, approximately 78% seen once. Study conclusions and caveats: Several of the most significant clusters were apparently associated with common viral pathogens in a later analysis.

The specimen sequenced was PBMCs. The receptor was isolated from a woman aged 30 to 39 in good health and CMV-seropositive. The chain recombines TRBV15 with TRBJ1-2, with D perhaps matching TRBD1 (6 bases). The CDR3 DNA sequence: TGTGCCACCAGTATTGGGGGAGGGGGTGGCTACACCTTC. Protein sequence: CATSIGGGGGYTF.